This TCR beta chain was obtained from a study of spatial heterogeneity in lung cancer. Points from the study as a whole: Higher tumor mutation counts went along with higher counts of expanded intratumoral alpha and beta TCRs.

This clonotype is large (0.1 to 1%) by share. Its target is not known. Time point in this sample: sample taken at primary tumor resection. The CDR3 totals 15 residues. The germline V gene has CDR1 MNHNS and CDR2 SASEGT. Trimming stripped 11 bases from V and 1 base from J, with 15 bases between. TCRdb re-called the 5' RACE reads with MiXCR, one entry per CDR3 protein. The sample records some 15,000 distinct CDR3 sequences, 4.7% being singletons. This clonotype originated in a female donor with early-stage non-small cell lung cancer. The chain combines TRBV6-1 with TRBJ2-6, with D perhaps TRBD2 (6 bases). This specimen consisted of lung tumor tissue, obtained at surgery. This CDR3 reads CAGRDSSSGANVLTF. CDR3 coding DNA: TGTGCCGGGCGGGACTCCTCGTCTGGGGCCAACGTCCTGACTTTC.